The 13 T cell receptor beta chains presented below share a single source sample, sequenced in a study of metastatic and nonmetastatic thyroid tumors. All patients reached thyroid surgery having received no treatment beforehand. With MiXCR, TCRdb reprocessed the PCR reads. The data show about 16,000 clones, about 31% seen once. Sequenced material: tumor tissue. The receptors originated from a male donor with papillary thyroid cancer or a benign thyroid nodule (not recorded which). Some clones in this sample may be carry-over from other donors' samples.

This clone qualifies as medium-sized. The chain is built from TRBV28 and TRBJ1-1; D is unresolved. Germline-derived CDR1 and CDR2 are MDHEN and SYDVKM. The CDR3 has 14 residues. Trimming took off 7 bases at V and 5 bases at J, with 17 bases between the two ends. In DNA, the CDR3 is TGTGCCAGCACATTCCGGGGAGCGCGAACTGAAGCTTTCTTT. Translated, it gives CASTFRGARTEAFF.

This clone was recorded only once. The chain couples TRBV30 to TRBJ2-7; 9 nucleotides align to TRBD2. The CDR3 length is 14 residues. CDR1 is GTSNPN and CDR2 is SVGIG in the germline V gene (reference sequence). V shed 1 base and J 0 bases; nucleotides not matched to a gene: 1. CDR3 sequence reads: CAWSGLADSYEQYF. CDR3 nucleotides: TGTGCCTGGAGTGGACTAGCGGACTCCTACGAGCAGTACTTC.

This clone was observed a few times. V is TRBV12-3 or TRBV12-4 and J is TRBJ2-7; D call uncertain. The CDR3 has 13 residues. V was pared by 1 base and J by 3 bases, with 7 bases between. The CDR3 DNA reads as TGTGCCAGCAGTTTAGGGCAGTTCTACGAGCAGTACTTC. Amino acid sequence: CASSLGQFYEQYF.

This clone was seen more than once but under ten times. CDR3 DNA: TGTGCCAGCAGACCTGACAGGGGTGGCTATGGCTACACCTTC. This translates into CASRPDRGGYGYTF. This chain joins TRBV12-3 or TRBV12-4 and TRBJ1-2; 8 bases match TRBD1. J gave up 4 bases and V 6 bases, and 7 bases lay outside the gene matches. The CDR3 has 14 residues.

This clone was recorded many times. This chain links TRBV27 with TRBJ1-5; D might be TRBD1 (5 bases). V was pared by 0 bases and J by 5 bases, with 14 bases between. CDR3 length: 16 residues. CDR1 is MNHEY and CDR2 is SMNVEV in the germline V gene (reference sequence). The CDR3 spells CASSLSIFQGHQPQHF. The CDR3 DNA follows: TGTGCCAGCAGTTTATCGATCTTCCAGGGCCATCAGCCCCAGCATTTT.

The genes are TRBV4-2 and TRBJ2-6; tentatively, D is TRBD2 (5 bases). The germline V and J ends were trimmed by 1 base and 4 bases, with 17 bases remaining between them. Germline V gives CDR1 LGHNA, CDR2 YNFKEQ. The CDR3 length is 18 residues. Here the CDR3 reads CASSQVMLGEPGANVLTF. The CDR3 nucleotides read TGTGCCAGCAGCCAAGTAATGTTGGGAGAGCCAGGGGCCAACGTCCTGACTTTC.

The V gene is TRBV29-1, the J gene TRBJ1-2; D gene unclear. V was trimmed by 7 bases and J by 1 base, leaving 7 bases between them. The CDR3 spans 11 residues. CDR1 is SQVTM, CDR2 ANQGSEA, per germline. In DNA form, the CDR3 reads TGCAGCGCGGGGTTTAACTATGGCTACACCTTC. This gives the protein CSAGFNYGYTF.

This chain links TRBV19 with TRBJ2-7; D may be TRBD1 (6 bases). Trimming removed 2 bases at V and 4 bases at J, with 9 bases between. Germline lookup yields CDR1 LNHDA and CDR2 SQIVND (reference sequence). This CDR3 contains 13 residues. CDR3 loop: CASSITGSYEQYF. The CDR3 bases are TGTGCCAGTAGTATAACAGGGTCATACGAGCAGTACTTC. Supplemented by reference TRBV19 and TRBJ2-7, the full variable domain reads DGGITQSPKYLFRKEGQNVTLSCEQNLNHDAMYWYRQDPGQGLRLIYYSQIVNDFQKGDIAEGYSVSREKKESFPLTVTSAQKNPTAFYLCASSITGSYEQYFGPGTRLTVT.

The V and J genes are TRBV13 and TRBJ2-7; 12 nucleotides line up with TRBD2. The CDR3 is 16 residues long. J was trimmed by 2 bases and V by 5 bases; bases with no gene match: 7. Germline loops: CDR1 PRHDT, CDR2 FYEKMQ (reference sequence). In DNA, the CDR3 is TGTGCCAGCAGCCCCGGACTAGCGGGGACGGCCTACGAGCAGTACTTC. Protein product: CASSPGLAGTAYEQYF.

This clone was observed many times. V is TRBV6-4 and J is TRBJ2-7, with D possibly matching TRBD1 (6 bases). V was shortened by 8 bases and J by 5 bases, with 19 bases between the two germline ends. CDR3 length equals 14 residues. Germline CDR1 and CDR2: MRHNA and SNTAGT. CDR3 sequence reads: CASFLGQGQDEQYF. The CDR3 region has the DNA TGTGCCAGCTTTCTGGGGCAGGGACAAGACGAGCAGTACTTC.

This clone was seen a handful of times. This chain links TRBV28 with TRBJ2-7, with TRBD1 matching 7 bases. Germline values: CDR1 MDHEN, CDR2 SYDVKM. The length of the CDR3 is 15 residues. Germline trimming cut 5 bases from V and 4 bases from J; bases unmatched to any gene: 11. CDR3: CASSPPGGVEYEQYF. The CDR3 DNA reads as TGTGCCAGCAGTCCACCAGGGGGAGTAGAATACGAGCAGTACTTC.

This clone has ten or more counts. The gene calls are TRBV28 and TRBJ1-1; tentative D call: TRBD1 (6 bases). Germline CDR1 and CDR2: MDHEN and SYDVKM. V lost 6 bases and J lost 4, with 15 bases in between. The CDR3 is 14 amino acids. CDR3 sequence (DNA): TGTGCCAGCAGGCTACAGGGTACGGCCACTGAAGCTTTCTTT. This encodes CASRLQGTATEAFF.

This sequence joins TRBV11-2 and TRBJ2-7; 8 bases line up with TRBD2. CDR3 length equals 16 residues. With 5 bases clipped from V and 7 bases from J, the junction kept 16 bases outside the gene matches. The germline V gene encodes CDR1 SGHAT and CDR2 FQNNGV. CDR3 sequence (DNA): TGTGCCAGCAGCCCCCCAGGCCGAGCGGGAGCCCTTGAGCAGTACTTC. It specifies CASSPPGRAGALEQYF.